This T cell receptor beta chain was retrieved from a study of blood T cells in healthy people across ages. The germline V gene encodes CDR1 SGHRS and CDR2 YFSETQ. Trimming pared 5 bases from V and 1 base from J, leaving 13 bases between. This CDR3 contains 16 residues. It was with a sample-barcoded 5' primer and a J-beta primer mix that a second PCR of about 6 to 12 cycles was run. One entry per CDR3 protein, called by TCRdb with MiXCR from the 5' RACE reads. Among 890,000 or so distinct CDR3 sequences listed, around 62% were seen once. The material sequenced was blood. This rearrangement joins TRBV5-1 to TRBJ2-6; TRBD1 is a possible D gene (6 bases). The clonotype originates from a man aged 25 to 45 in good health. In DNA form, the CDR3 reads TGCGCCAGCAGTGCGCAGGGGCAGTCTGGGGCCAACGTCCTGACTTTC. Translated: CASSAQGQSGANVLTF. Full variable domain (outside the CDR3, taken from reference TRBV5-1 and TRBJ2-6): KAGVTQTPRYLIKTRGQQVTLSCSPISGHRSVSWYQQTPGQGLQFLFEYFSETQRNKGNFPGRFSGRQFSNSRSEMNVSTLELGDSALYLCASSAQGQSGANVLTFGAGSRLTVL.